The sequence of this TCR beta chain was determined in a study of T cells in Graves' hyperthyroidism and ophthalmopathy. Amplified regions were TCR beta CDR3 sequences from RNA transcripts. Carried out on the TCR CDR3, a first-round RT-PCR used the HTBI primer set. TCRdb reanalysed the multiplex PCR reads using MiXCR and keeps one entry per CDR3 protein. The sample gives around 700,000 distinct CDR3 sequences, approximately 36% of which show up once; less than 40% is in the top ten. V was pared by 3 bases and J by 5 bases, with 7 bases between. Germline assignment: CDR1 SQVTM and CDR2 ANQGSEA. CDR3 length equals 11 residues. Concerning this clonotype: A much more abundant neighbour one base away suggests this may be a read error.

The rearrangement links TRBV29-1 to TRBJ2-5, with D perhaps TRBD2 (5 bases). This receptor was identified in a middle-aged woman with Graves' hyperthyroidism. The source material was blood. This CDR3 reads CSVDGDETQYF. The CDR3 DNA follows: TGCAGCGTTGACGGGGATGAGACCCAGTACTTC.